The TCR beta chain described here comes from a study of CD8 T cells in ankylosing spondylitis. MiXCR was run by TCRdb on the 5' RACE reads, yielding one entry per CDR3 protein. The table has roughly 670,000 distinct CDR3 sequences, around 20% seen once; the top ten hold under 20%. The V gene's germline CDR1 is SGHRS and CDR2 YFSETQ. The CDR3 contains 16 residues. Trimming cost V 2 bases and J 0 bases, with 15 bases left between them. This clonotype has only a few counts. No antigen is known for it. Study observations and caveats: Seemingly characteristic of ankylosing spondylitis blood was a TCR beta motif consisting of 7 or 8 highly homologous variants.

This TCR was sampled from a male donor with ankylosing spondylitis. This rearrangement joins TRBV5-1 to TRBJ2-7, with D unresolved. Sequencing was carried out using blood, either unsorted or a sorted T cell fraction (not recorded which). The CDR3 DNA follows: TGCGCCAGCAGCTTATTCGAGGTCTCCAGCTCCTACGAGCAGTACTTC. Translation: CASSLFEVSSSYEQYF.